This is a list of T cell receptor beta chains from one sample in a study of Ad26.COV2.S vaccination and SARS-CoV-2 variants. Produced via immunoSEQ multiplex PCR; TCRdb's table is partial and in-frame only. The sample yields 440,000 or so clones, roughly 91% seen once. Material: peripheral blood, obtained in a trial of Ad26.COV2.S vaccine versus placebo. These receptors were collected from a person between 18 and 65 years old who received the Ad26.COV2.S COVID-19 vaccine or a placebo. Both conserved end residues are part of each CDR3. Fields, in order: clone size, D gene, V gene, J gene, CDR3 protein, CDR3 DNA. D genes are given only for firm matches. The size field is filled for only some rows; it gives once, few, many or a size class.

abundance: -; d_gene: -; v_gene: TRBV28; j_gene: TRBJ2-1; CDR3aa: CAVGTPNNEQFF; CDR3nt: TGTGCCGTCGGGACTCCGAACAATGAGCAGTTCTTC
abundance: -; d_gene: -; v_gene: TRBV18; j_gene: TRBJ1-5; CDR3aa: CASSEGVYQPQHF; CDR3nt: TGTGCCAGCTCCGAAGGGGTCTATCAGCCCCAGCATTTT
abundance: -; d_gene: -; v_gene: TRBV7-9; j_gene: TRBJ2-5; CDR3aa: CASSPTSEETQYF; CDR3nt: TGTGCCAGCAGCCCAACTAGTGAGGAGACCCAGTACTTC
abundance: -; d_gene: TRBD1; v_gene: TRBV19; j_gene: TRBJ1-1; CDR3aa: CASSIERGRLNTEAFF; CDR3nt: TGTGCCAGTAGTATAGAGAGGGGGCGGTTGAACACTGAAGCTTTCTTT
abundance: -; d_gene: TRBD1; v_gene: TRBV6-5; j_gene: TRBJ2-7; CDR3aa: CASSKPGGSYEQYF; CDR3nt: TGTGCCAGCAGCAAACCAGGGGGCTCCTACGAGCAGTACTTC
abundance: -; d_gene: -; v_gene: TRBV2; j_gene: TRBJ1-5; CDR3aa: CASGLYSNQPQHF; CDR3nt: TGTGCCAGCGGGTTGTACAGCAATCAGCCCCAGCATTTT
abundance: -; d_gene: -; v_gene: TRBV7-9; j_gene: TRBJ2-1; CDR3aa: CASSSRDLNEQFF; CDR3nt: TGTGCCAGCAGCTCCCGGGACCTCAATGAGCAGTTCTTC
abundance: -; d_gene: -; v_gene: TRBV5-6; j_gene: TRBJ2-1; CDR3aa: CASTPPWGEQFF; CDR3nt: TGTGCCAGCACCCCGCCATGGGGTGAGCAGTTCTTC
abundance: -; d_gene: -; v_gene: TRBV6-6; j_gene: TRBJ2-4; CDR3aa: CASRELLAKNIQYF; CDR3nt: TGTGCCAGCAGGGAGCTCTTAGCCAAAAACATTCAGTACTTC
abundance: once; d_gene: TRBD1; v_gene: TRBV2; j_gene: TRBJ2-7; CDR3aa: CASREGQGVSYEQYF; CDR3nt: TGTGCCAGCAGGGAAGGACAGGGAGTCTCCTACGAGCAGTACTTC
abundance: -; d_gene: TRBD1; v_gene: TRBV7-3; j_gene: TRBJ2-2; CDR3aa: CASSSGGAANTGELFF; CDR3nt: TGTGCCAGCAGCTCAGGGGGCGCTGCGAACACCGGGGAGCTGTTTTTT
abundance: -; d_gene: TRBD1; v_gene: TRBV29-1; j_gene: TRBJ2-3; CDR3aa: CSVAPGQGGTDTQYF; CDR3nt: TGCAGCGTTGCCCCGGGACAGGGGGGCACAGATACGCAGTATTTT
abundance: -; d_gene: TRBD2; v_gene: TRBV5-4; j_gene: TRBJ2-5; CDR3aa: CASSSPLGLAGGGETQYF; CDR3nt: TGTGCCAGCAGCTCCCCACTTGGACTAGCGGGAGGGGGAGAGACCCAGTACTTC
abundance: -; d_gene: -; v_gene: TRBV27; j_gene: TRBJ1-1; CDR3aa: CASSFSGTVNTEAFF; CDR3nt: TGTGCCAGCAGTTTTTCCGGGACGGTGAACACTGAAGCTTTCTTT
abundance: -; d_gene: -; v_gene: TRBV7-3; j_gene: TRBJ2-2; CDR3aa: CASSPRQALTGELFF; CDR3nt: TGTGCCAGCAGCCCAAGGCAGGCTCTCACCGGGGAGCTGTTTTTT
abundance: -; d_gene: -; v_gene: TRBV5-1; j_gene: TRBJ2-2; CDR3aa: CASSSLGAKVGELFF; CDR3nt: TGCGCCAGCAGCTCCCTCGGGGCTAAGGTCGGGGAGCTGTTTTTT
abundance: -; d_gene: -; v_gene: TRBV7-9; j_gene: TRBJ1-2; CDR3aa: CASFGTGRVNYGYTF; CDR3nt: TGTGCCAGCTTCGGAACGGGACGGGTAAACTATGGCTACACCTTC
abundance: -; d_gene: -; v_gene: TRBV27; j_gene: TRBJ2-7; CDR3aa: CASRKGEIIDEQYF; CDR3nt: TGTGCCAGCAGGAAGGGGGAAATTATCGACGAGCAGTACTTC
abundance: -; d_gene: -; v_gene: TRBV28; j_gene: TRBJ1-2; CDR3aa: CASSRKTRYGYTF; CDR3nt: TGTGCCAGCAGTCGAAAAACGAGGTATGGCTACACCTTC
abundance: -; d_gene: TRBD1; v_gene: TRBV29-1; j_gene: TRBJ2-1; CDR3aa: CSVTGVDEQFF; CDR3nt: TGCAGCGTGACAGGGGTGGATGAGCAGTTCTTC
abundance: -; d_gene: -; v_gene: TRBV29-1; j_gene: TRBJ2-1; CDR3aa: CSGARNNEQFF; CDR3nt: TGCAGCGGGGCCCGGAACAATGAGCAGTTCTTC
abundance: -; d_gene: -; v_gene: TRBV7-9; j_gene: TRBJ2-3; CDR3aa: CASSFGTPIETDTQYF; CDR3nt: TGTGCCAGCAGCTTCGGGACACCAATAGAAACAGATACGCAGTATTTT
abundance: -; d_gene: -; v_gene: TRBV19; j_gene: TRBJ2-1; CDR3aa: CASTPRPHFTSYNEQFF; CDR3nt: TGTGCCAGTACCCCCCGCCCCCACTTCACCTCCTACAATGAGCAGTTCTTC
abundance: -; d_gene: -; v_gene: TRBV5-1; j_gene: TRBJ2-7; CDR3aa: CASSLGPQGGPEQYF; CDR3nt: TGCGCCAGCAGCTTGGGTCCCCAGGGAGGCCCCGAGCAGTACTTC
abundance: -; d_gene: -; v_gene: TRBV28; j_gene: TRBJ1-4; CDR3aa: CASLGLDEKLFF; CDR3nt: TGTGCCAGCCTCGGTTTGGACGAAAAACTGTTTTTT
abundance: -; d_gene: -; v_gene: TRBV11-3; j_gene: TRBJ2-7; CDR3aa: CASSIGLGDEQYF; CDR3nt: TGTGCCAGCAGCATCGGGCTAGGAGACGAGCAGTACTTC
abundance: few; d_gene: TRBD1; v_gene: TRBV2; j_gene: TRBJ2-3; CDR3aa: CASSETGFSTDTQYF; CDR3nt: TGTGCCAGCAGTGAGACAGGGTTCAGCACAGATACGCAGTATTTT
abundance: -; d_gene: -; v_gene: TRBV9; j_gene: TRBJ2-2; CDR3aa: CASSVASSGRNTGELFF; CDR3nt: TGTGCCAGCAGCGTAGCATCGAGTGGCAGGAACACCGGGGAGCTGTTTTTT
abundance: -; d_gene: -; v_gene: TRBV28; j_gene: TRBJ2-3; CDR3aa: CASTPGVQGWFLADTQYF; CDR3nt: TGTGCCAGCACCCCAGGAGTGCAGGGGTGGTTTTTGGCAGATACGCAGTATTTT
abundance: once; d_gene: TRBD2; v_gene: TRBV5-8; j_gene: TRBJ2-1; CDR3aa: CASSSEPGGGYNEQFF; CDR3nt: TGTGCCAGCAGCTCGGAGCCGGGAGGCGGGTACAATGAGCAGTTCTTC
abundance: -; d_gene: TRBD1; v_gene: TRBV5-6; j_gene: TRBJ2-7; CDR3aa: CASSGGQGVVYEQYF; CDR3nt: TGTGCCAGCAGCGGGGGACAGGGGGTCGTCTACGAGCAGTACTTC
abundance: -; d_gene: TRBD1; v_gene: TRBV27; j_gene: TRBJ1-3; CDR3aa: CASRGQGENGDSGNTIYF; CDR3nt: TGTGCCAGCAGGGGACAGGGGGAAAATGGAGACTCTGGAAACACCATATATTTT
abundance: -; d_gene: -; v_gene: TRBV6-5; j_gene: TRBJ2-5; CDR3aa: CASRAEAKRETQYF; CDR3nt: TGTGCCAGCAGGGCCGAAGCTAAGCGGGAGACCCAGTACTTC
abundance: -; d_gene: -; v_gene: TRBV7-6; j_gene: TRBJ2-1; CDR3aa: CASSLEASYEQFF; CDR3nt: TGTGCCAGCAGCTTAGAAGCGAGCTATGAGCAGTTCTTC
abundance: -; d_gene: TRBD2; v_gene: TRBV6-5; j_gene: TRBJ2-1; CDR3aa: CASRMLAGGRNEQFF; CDR3nt: TGTGCCAGCAGGATGCTAGCGGGAGGGAGGAATGAGCAGTTCTTC
abundance: -; d_gene: -; v_gene: TRBV19; j_gene: TRBJ2-3; CDR3aa: CASRVQGGTDTQYF; CDR3nt: TGTGCCAGTAGGGTACAGGGAGGTACAGATACGCAGTATTTT
abundance: -; d_gene: -; v_gene: TRBV10-1; j_gene: TRBJ2-5; CDR3aa: CANGSATGNGETQYF; CDR3nt: TGCGCCAACGGCTCAGCTACAGGGAACGGAGAGACCCAGTACTTC
abundance: -; d_gene: -; v_gene: TRBV5-1; j_gene: TRBJ2-7; CDR3aa: CASSSGGGSYEQYF; CDR3nt: TGCGCCAGCAGCTCTGGCGGCGGCTCCTACGAGCAGTACTTC
abundance: -; d_gene: -; v_gene: TRBV4-1; j_gene: TRBJ2-1; CDR3aa: CASSQDRGSYNEQFF; CDR3nt: TGCGCCAGCAGCCAAGACCGGGGGTCCTACAATGAGCAGTTCTTC